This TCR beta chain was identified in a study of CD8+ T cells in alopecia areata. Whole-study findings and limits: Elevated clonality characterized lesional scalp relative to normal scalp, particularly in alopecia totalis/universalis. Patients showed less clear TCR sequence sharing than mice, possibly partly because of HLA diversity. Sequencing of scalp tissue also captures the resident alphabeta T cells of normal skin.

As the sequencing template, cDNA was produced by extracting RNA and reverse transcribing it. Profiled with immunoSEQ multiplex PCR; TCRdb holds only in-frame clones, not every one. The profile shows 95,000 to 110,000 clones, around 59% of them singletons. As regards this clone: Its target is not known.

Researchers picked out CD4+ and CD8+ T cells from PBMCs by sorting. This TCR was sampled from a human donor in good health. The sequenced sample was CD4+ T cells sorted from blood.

CDR3 loop: CASSKGQGNSPLHF. The CDR3 DNA is TGTGCCAGCAGTAAGGGACAGGGGAATTCACCCCTCCACTTT. The chain employs TRBV2 and TRBJ1-6; 10 bases are shared with TRBD1. This CDR3 spans 14 amino acids. The germline V gene encodes CDR1 SNHLY and CDR2 FYNNEI. Trimming removed 5 bases from V and 7 bases from J; junction bases left unmatched: 2. Using reference TRBV2 and TRBJ1-6 for the parts outside the CDR3, the full variable domain is EPEVTQTPSHQVTQMGQEVILRCVPISNHLYFYWYRQILGQKVEFLVSFYNNEISEKSEIFDDQFSVERPDGSNFTLKIRSTKLEDSAMYFCASSKGQGNSPLHFGNGTRLTVT.